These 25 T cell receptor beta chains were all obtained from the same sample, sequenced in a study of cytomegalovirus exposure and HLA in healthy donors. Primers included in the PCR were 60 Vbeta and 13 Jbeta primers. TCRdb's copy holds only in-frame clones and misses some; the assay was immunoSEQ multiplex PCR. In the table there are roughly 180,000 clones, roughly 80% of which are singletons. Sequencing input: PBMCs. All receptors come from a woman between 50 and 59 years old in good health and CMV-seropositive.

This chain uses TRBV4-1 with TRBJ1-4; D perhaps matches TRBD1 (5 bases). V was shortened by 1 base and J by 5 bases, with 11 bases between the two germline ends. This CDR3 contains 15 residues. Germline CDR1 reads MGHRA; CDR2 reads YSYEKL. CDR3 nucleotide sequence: TGCGCCAGCAGCCAAGGCCAGGGCAAAAATGAAAAACTGTTTTTT. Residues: CASSQGQGKNEKLFF.

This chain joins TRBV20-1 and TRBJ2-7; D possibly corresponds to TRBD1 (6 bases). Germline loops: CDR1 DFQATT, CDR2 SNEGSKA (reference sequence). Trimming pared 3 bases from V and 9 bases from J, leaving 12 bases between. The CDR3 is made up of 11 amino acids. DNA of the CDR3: TGCAGTGCTAGCTCTGGGGGCGGGCAGTACTTC. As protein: CSASSGGGQYF.

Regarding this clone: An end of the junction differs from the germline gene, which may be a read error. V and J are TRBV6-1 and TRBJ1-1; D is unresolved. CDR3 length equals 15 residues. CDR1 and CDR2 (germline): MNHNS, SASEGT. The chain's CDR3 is CASNRDGGGALDQNF. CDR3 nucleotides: TGTGCCAGCAATAGGGATGGAGGCGGAGCACTTGACCAAAACTTT.

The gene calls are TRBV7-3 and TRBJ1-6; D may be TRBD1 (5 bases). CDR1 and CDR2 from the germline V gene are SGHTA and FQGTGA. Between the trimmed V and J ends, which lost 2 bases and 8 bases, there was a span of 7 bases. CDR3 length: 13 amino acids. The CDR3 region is CASSLDRDSPLHF. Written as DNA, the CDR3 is TGTGCCAGCAGCTTAGACAGAGATTCACCCCTCCACTTT. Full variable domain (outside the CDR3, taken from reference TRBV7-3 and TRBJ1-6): GAGVSQTPSNKVTEKGKYVELRCDPISGHTALYWYRQSLGQGPEFLIYFQGTGAADDSGLPNDRFFAVRPEGSVSTLKIQRTERGDSAVYLCASSLDRDSPLHFGNGTRLTVT.

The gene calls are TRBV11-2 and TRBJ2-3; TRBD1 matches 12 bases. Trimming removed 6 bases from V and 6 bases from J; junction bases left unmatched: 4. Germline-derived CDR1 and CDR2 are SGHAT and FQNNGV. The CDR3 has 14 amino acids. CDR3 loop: CASRGQGAGDTQYF. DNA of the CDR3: TGTGCCAGCAGGGGACAGGGGGCGGGGGATACGCAGTATTTT.

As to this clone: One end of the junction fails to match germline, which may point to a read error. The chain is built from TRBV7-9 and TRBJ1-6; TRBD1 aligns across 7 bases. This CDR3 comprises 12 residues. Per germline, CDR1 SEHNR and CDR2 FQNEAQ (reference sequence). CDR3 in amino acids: CASTLQGTPLHF. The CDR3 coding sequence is TGTGCCAGCACCTTACAGGGGACCCCCCTCCACTTT.

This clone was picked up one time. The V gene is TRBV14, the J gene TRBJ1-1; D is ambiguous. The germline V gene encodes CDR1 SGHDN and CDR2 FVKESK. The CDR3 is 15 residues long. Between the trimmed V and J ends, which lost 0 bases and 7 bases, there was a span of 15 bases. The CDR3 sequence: CASSQEVGGWNEAFF. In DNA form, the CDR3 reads TGTGCCAGCAGCCAAGAAGTAGGAGGGTGGAATGAAGCTTTCTTT.

CDR3 in amino acids: CASSQRRAGVQDTQYF. CDR3 DNA sequence: TGTGCCAGCAGCCAGCGCCGTGCGGGGGTCCAAGATACGCAGTATTTT. V usage is TRBV13 and J usage is TRBJ2-3; 7 bases are shared with TRBD2. Germline-derived CDR1 and CDR2 are PRHDT and FYEKMQ (reference sequence). The ends lost 5 bases at V and 5 bases at J; junction bases unmatched: 13. The CDR3 sequence is 16 residues long.

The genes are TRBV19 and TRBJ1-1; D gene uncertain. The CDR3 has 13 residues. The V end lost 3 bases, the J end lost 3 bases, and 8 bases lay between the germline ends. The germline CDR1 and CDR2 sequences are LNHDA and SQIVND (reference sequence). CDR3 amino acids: CASSMRVYTEAFF. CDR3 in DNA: TGTGCCAGTAGTATGAGGGTGTACACTGAAGCTTTCTTT.

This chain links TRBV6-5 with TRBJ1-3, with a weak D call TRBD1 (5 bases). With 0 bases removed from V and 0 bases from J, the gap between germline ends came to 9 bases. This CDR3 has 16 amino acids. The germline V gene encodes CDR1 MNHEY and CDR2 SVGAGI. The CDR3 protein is CASSYSQGGSGNTIYF. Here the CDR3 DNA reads TGTGCCAGCAGTTACTCCCAGGGTGGCTCTGGAAACACCATATATTTT.

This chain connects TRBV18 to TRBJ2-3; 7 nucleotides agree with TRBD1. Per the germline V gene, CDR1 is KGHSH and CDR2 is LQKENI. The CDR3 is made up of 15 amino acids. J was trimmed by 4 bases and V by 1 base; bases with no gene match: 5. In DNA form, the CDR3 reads TGTGCCAGCTCACCACTCGGACAGGCATCAGATACGCAGTATTTT. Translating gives CASSPLGQASDTQYF.

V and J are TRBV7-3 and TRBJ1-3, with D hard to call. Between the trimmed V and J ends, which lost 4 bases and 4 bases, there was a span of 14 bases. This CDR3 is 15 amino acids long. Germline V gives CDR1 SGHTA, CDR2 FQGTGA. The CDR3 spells CASSSTSGGGNTIYF. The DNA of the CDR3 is TGTGCCAGCAGCTCCACTTCGGGAGGCGGAAACACCATATATTTT. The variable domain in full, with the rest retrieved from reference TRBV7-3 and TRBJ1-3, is GAGVSQTPSNKVTEKGKYVELRCDPISGHTALYWYRQSLGQGPEFLIYFQGTGAADDSGLPNDRFFAVRPEGSVSTLKIQRTERGDSAVYLCASSSTSGGGNTIYFGEGSWLTVV.

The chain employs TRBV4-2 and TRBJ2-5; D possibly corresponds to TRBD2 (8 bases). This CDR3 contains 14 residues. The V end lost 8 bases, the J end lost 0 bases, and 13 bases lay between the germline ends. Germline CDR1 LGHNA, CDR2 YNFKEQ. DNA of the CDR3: TGTGCCAGCGGGACAGCGGGGGACCAAGAGACCCAGTACTTC. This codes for CASGTAGDQETQYF.

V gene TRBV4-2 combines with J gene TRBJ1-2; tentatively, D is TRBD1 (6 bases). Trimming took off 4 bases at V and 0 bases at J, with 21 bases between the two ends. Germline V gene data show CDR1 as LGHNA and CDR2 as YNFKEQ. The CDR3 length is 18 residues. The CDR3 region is CASSRAQGGDGSNYGYTF. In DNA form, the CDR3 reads TGTGCCAGCAGCCGAGCACAAGGGGGGGACGGCTCTAACTATGGCTACACCTTC.

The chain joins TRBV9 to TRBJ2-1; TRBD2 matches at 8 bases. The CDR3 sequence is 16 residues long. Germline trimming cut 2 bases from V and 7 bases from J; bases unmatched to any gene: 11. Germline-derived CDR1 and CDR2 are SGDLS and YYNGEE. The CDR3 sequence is CASSVLGGAGVNEQFF. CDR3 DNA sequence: TGTGCCAGCAGCGTGCTCGGGGGGGCCGGAGTAAATGAGCAGTTCTTC.

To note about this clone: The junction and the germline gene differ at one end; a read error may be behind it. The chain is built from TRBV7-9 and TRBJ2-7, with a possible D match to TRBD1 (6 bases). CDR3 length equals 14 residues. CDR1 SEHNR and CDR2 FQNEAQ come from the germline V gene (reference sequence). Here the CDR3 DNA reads TGCGCCAGCAGCATCACAGGGTTCCCCTACGAGCAGTACTTC. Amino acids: CASSITGFPYEQYF. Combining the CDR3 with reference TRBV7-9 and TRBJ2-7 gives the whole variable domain DTGVSQNPRHKITKRGQNVTFRCDPISEHNRLYWYRQTLGQGPEFLTYFQNEAQLEKSRLLSDRFSAERPKGSFSTLEIQRTEQGDSAMYLCASSITGFPYEQYFGPGTRLTVT.

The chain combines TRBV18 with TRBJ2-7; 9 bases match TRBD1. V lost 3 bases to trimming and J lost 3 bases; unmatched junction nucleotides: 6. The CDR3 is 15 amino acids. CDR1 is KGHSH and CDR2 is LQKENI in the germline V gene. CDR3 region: CASSPGQGDIYEQYF. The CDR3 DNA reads TGTGCCAGCTCACCGGGACAGGGAGATATCTACGAGCAGTACTTC.

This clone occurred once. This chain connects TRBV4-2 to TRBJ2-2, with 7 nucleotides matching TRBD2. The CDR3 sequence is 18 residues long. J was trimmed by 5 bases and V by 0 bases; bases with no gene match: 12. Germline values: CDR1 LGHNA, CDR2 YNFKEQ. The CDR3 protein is CASSQDSWEGRRTGELFF. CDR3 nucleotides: TGTGCCAGCAGCCAAGATAGCTGGGAGGGGCGCCGGACCGGGGAGCTGTTTTTT.

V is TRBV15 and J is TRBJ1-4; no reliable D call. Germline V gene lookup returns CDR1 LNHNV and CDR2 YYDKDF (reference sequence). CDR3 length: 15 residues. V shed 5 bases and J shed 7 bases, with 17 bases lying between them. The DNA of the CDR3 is TGTGCCACCAGCCGCAATTGGGAGGTGGGTGAAAAACTGTTTTTT. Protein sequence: CATSRNWEVGEKLFF.

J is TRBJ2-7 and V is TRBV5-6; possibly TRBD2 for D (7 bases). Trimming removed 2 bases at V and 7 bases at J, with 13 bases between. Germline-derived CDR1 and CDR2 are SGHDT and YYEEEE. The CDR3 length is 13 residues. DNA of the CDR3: TGTGCCAGCAGCTTAGGGGGGGCGCGGGAGCAGTACTTC. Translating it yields CASSLGGAREQYF.

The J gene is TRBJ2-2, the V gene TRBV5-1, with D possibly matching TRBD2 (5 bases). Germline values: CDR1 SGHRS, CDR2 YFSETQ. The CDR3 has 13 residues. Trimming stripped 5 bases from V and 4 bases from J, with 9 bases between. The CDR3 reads CASRVTTTGELFF. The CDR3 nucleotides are TGCGCCAGCAGGGTGACTACCACCGGGGAGCTGTTTTTT. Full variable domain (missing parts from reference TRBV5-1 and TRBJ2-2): KAGVTQTPRYLIKTRGQQVTLSCSPISGHRSVSWYQQTPGQGLQFLFEYFSETQRNKGNFPGRFSGRQFSNSRSEMNVSTLELGDSALYLCASRVTTTGELFFGEGSRLTVL.

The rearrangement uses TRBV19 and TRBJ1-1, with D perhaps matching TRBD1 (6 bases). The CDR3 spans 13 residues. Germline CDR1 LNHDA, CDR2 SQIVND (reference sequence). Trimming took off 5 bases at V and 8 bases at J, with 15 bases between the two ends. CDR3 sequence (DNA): TGTGCCAGTAGTCCTAGGACAGCGGCCGAAGCTTTCTTT. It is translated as CASSPRTAAEAFF.

The CDR3 sequence is CASSHGTSGSETQYF. In DNA form, the CDR3 reads TGTGCCAGCAGCCACGGGACTAGCGGGAGTGAGACCCAGTACTTC. The chain recombines TRBV9 with TRBJ2-5; 14 bases map to TRBD2. The CDR3 totals 15 residues. CDR1 SGDLS and CDR2 YYNGEE come from the germline V gene. Germline trimming cut 4 bases from V and 5 bases from J; bases unmatched to any gene: 4.

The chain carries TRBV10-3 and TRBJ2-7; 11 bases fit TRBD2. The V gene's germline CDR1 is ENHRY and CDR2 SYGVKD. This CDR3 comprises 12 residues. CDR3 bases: TGTGCGACCGGGACTAGCGGATACGAGCAGTACTTC. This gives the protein CATGTSGYEQYF.

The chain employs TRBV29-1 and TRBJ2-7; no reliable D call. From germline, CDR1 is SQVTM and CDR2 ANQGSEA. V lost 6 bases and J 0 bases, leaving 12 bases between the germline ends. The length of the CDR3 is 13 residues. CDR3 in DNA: TGCAGCGTGAGCCCCACTGCCTCCTACGAGCAGTACTTC. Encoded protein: CSVSPTASYEQYF.